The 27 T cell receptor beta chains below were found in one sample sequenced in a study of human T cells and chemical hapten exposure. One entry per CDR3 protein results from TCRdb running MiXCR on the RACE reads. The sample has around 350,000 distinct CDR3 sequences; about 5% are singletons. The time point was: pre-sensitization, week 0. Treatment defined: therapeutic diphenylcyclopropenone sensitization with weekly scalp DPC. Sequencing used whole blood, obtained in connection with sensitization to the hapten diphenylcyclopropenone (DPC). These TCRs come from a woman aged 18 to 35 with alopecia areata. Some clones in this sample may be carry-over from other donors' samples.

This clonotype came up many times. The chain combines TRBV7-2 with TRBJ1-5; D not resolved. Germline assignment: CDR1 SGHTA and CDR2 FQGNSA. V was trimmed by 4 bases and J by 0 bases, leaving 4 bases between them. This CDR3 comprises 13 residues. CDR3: CASSWNSNQPQHF. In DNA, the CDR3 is TGTGCCAGCAGCTGGAATAGCAATCAGCCCCAGCATTTT.

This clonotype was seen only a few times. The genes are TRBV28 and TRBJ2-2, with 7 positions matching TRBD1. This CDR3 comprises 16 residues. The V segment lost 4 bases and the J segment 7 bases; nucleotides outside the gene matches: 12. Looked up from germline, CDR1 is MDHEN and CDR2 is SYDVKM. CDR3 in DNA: TGTGCCAGCAGTTCCGGTGAGACAGGGCACATCGGGGAGCTGTTTTTT. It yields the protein CASSSGETGHIGELFF.

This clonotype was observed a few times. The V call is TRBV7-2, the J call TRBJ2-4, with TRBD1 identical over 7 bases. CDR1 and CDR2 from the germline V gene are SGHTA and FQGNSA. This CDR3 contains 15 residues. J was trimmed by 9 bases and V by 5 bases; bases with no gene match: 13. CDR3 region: CASSPEGRPGGIQYF. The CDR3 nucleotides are TGTGCCAGCAGCCCAGAGGGCAGACCAGGGGGCATTCAGTACTTC.

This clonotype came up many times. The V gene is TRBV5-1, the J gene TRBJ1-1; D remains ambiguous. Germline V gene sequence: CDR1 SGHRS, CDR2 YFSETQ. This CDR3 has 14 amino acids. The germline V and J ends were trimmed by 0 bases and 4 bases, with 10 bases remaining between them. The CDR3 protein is CASSLGQEVTEAFF. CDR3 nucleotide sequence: TGCGCCAGCAGCTTGGGTCAGGAGGTCACTGAAGCTTTCTTT.

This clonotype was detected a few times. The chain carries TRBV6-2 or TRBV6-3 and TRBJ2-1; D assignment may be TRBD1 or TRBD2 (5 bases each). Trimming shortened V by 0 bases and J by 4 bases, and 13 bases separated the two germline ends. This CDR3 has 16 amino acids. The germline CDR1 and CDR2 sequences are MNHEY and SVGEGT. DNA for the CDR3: TGTGCCAGCAGTTACTCGACGCAGGGAGTATACAATGAGCAGTTCTTC. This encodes CASSYSTQGVYNEQFF.

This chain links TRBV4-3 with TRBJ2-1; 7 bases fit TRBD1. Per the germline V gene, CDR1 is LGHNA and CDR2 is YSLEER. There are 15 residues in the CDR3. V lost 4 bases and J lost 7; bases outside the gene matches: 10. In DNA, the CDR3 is TGCGCCAGCAGCCTCACACGACAGGGATGGAATGAGCAGTTCTTC. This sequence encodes CASSLTRQGWNEQFF.

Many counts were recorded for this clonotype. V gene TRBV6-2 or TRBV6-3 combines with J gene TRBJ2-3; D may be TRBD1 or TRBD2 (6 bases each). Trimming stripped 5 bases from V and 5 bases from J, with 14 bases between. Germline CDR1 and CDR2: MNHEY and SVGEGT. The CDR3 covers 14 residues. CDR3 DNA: TGTGCCAGCAGTCCACGGGGGCCGCAAGATACGCAGTATTTT. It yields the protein CASSPRGPQDTQYF.

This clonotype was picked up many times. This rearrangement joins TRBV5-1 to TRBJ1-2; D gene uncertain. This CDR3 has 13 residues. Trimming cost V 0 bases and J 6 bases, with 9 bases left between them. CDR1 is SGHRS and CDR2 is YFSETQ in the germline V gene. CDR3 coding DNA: TGCGCCAGCAGCTTGGCCTCCCGCGATGGCTACACCTTC. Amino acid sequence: CASSLASRDGYTF.

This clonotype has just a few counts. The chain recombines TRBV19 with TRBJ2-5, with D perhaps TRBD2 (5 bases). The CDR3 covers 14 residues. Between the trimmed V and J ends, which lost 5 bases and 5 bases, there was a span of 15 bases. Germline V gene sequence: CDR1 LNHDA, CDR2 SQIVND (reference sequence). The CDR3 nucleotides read TGTGCCAGTAGTCCGAGAGGGAGCCAGGAGACCCAGTACTTC. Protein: CASSPRGSQETQYF.

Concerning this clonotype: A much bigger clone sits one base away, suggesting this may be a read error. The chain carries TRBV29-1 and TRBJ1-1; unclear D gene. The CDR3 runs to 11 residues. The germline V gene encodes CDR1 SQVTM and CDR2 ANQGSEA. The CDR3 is CRVVLFTEAFF. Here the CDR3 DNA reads TGCAGGGTTGTTTTGTTCACTGAAGCTTTCTTT.

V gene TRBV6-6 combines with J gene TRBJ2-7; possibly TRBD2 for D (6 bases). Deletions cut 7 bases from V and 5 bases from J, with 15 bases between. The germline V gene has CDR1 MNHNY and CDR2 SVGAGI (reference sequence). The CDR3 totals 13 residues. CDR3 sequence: CASKIGGLDEQYF. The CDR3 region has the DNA TGTGCCAGCAAAATCGGGGGTCTCGACGAGCAGTACTTC.

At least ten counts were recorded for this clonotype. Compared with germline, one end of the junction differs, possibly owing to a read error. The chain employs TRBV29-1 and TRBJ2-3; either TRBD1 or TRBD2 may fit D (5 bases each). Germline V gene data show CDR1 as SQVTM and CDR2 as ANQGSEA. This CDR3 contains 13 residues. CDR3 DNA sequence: TGCAGCGCTGAACTAGGGGACACAGATACGCAGTATTTT. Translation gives CSAELGDTDTQYF.

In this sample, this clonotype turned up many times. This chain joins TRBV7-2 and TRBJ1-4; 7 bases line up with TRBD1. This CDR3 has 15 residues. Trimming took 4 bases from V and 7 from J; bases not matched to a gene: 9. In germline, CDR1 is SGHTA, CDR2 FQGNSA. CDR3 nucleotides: TGTGCCAGCAGCTGGAAACCAGGGGGAGTTGAAAAACTGTTTTTT. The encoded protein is CASSWKPGGVEKLFF.

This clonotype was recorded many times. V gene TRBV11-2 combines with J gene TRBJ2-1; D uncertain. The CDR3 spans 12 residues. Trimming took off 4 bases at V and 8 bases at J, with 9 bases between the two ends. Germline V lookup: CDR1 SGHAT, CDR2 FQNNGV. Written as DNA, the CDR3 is TGTGCCAGCAGCTCAACAGAGGATGAGCAGTTCTTC. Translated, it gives CASSSTEDEQFF.

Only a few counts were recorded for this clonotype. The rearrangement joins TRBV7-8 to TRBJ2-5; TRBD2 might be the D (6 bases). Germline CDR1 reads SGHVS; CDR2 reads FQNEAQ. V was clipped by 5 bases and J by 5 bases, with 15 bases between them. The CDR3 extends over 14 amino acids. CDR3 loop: CASSLLSGGETQYF. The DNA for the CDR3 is TGTGCCAGCAGCCTTCTTTCTGGGGGGGAGACCCAGTACTTC.

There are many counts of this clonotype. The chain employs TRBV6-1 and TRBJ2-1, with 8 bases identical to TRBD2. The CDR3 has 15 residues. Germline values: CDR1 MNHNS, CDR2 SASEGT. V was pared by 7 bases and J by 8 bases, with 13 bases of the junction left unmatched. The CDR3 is CASTEAGATFDEQFF. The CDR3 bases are TGTGCCAGCACCGAAGCGGGGGCGACTTTTGATGAGCAGTTCTTC.

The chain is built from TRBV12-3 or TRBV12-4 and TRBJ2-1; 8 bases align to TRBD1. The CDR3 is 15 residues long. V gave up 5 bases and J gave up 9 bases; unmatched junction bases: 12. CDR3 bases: TGTGCCAGCAGTCCGGACAGGGCCTTGAGTGGTGAGCAGTTCTTC. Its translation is CASSPDRALSGEQFF.

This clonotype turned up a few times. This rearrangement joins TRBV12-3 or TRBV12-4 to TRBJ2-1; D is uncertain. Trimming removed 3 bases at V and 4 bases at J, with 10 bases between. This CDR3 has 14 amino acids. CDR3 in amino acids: CASSFPETYNEQFF. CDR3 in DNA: TGTGCCAGCAGTTTCCCGGAGACATACAATGAGCAGTTCTTC.

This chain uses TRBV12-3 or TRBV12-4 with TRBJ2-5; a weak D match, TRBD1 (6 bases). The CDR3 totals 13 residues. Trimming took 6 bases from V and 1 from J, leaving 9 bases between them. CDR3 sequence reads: CASREDSQETQYF. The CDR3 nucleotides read TGTGCCAGCAGAGAGGACAGCCAAGAGACCCAGTACTTC.

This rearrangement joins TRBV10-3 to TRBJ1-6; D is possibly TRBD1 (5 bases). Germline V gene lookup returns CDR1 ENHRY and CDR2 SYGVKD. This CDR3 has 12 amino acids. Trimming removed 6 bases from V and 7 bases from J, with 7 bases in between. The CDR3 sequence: CAIREGNSPLHF. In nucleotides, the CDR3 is TGTGCCATCAGGGAGGGGAATTCACCCCTCCACTTT.

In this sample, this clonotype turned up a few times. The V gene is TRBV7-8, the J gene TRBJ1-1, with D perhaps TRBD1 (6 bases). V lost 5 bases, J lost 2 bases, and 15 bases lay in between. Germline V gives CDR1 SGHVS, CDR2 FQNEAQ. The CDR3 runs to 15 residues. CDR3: CASSPRGGGNTEAFF. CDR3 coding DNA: TGTGCCAGCAGCCCTAGGGGGGGCGGCAACACTGAAGCTTTCTTT.

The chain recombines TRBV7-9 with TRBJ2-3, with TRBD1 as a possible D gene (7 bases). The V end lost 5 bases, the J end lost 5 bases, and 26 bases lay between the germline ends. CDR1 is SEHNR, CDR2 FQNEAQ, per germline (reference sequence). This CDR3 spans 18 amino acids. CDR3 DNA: TGTGCCAGCAGCCATCCGGGAAGAAGGAGGGGGCCTGTAGATACGCAGTATTTT. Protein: CASSHPGRRRGPVDTQYF. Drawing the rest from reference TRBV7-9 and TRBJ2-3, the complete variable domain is DTGVSQNPRHKITKRGQNVTFRCDPISEHNRLYWYRQTLGQGPEFLTYFQNEAQLEKSRLLSDRFSAERPKGSFSTLEIQRTEQGDSAMYLCASSHPGRRRGPVDTQYFGPGTRLTVL.

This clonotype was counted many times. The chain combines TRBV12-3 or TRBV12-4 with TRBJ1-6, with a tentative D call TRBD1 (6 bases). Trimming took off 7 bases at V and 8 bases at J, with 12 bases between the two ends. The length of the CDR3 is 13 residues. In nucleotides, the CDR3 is TGTGCCAGCAATAGGGGGACGGATTCACCCCTCCACTTT. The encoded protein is CASNRGTDSPLHF.

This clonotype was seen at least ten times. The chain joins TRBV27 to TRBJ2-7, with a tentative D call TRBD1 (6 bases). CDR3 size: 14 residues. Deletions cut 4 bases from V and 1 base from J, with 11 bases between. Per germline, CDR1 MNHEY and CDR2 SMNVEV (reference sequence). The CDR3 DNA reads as TGTGCCAGCAGTTCCAGGGGCCGGTCCTACGAGCAGTACTTC. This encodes CASSSRGRSYEQYF.

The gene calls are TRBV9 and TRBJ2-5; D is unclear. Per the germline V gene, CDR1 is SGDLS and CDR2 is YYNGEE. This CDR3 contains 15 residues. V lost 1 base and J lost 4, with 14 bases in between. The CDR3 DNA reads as TGTGCCAGCAGCGTATCTGTATCGGTAGGAGAGACCCAGTACTTC. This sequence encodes CASSVSVSVGETQYF. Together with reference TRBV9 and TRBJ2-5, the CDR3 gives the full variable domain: DSGVTQTPKHLITATGQRVTLRCSPRSGDLSVYWYQQSLDQGLQFLIQYYNGEERAKGNILERFSAQQFPDLHSELNLSSLELGDSALYFCASSVSVSVGETQYFGPGTRLLVL.

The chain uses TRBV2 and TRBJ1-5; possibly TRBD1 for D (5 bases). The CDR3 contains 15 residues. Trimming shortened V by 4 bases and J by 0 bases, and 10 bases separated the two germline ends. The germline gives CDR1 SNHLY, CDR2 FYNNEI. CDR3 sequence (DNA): TGTGCCAGCAGTGGACAGAGCTATAGCAATCAGCCCCAGCATTTT. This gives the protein CASSGQSYSNQPQHF.

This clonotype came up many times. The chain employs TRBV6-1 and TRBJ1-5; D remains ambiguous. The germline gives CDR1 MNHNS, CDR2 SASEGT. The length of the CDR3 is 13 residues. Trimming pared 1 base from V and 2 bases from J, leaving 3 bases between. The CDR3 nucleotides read TGTGCCAGCAGTGAAGATGGCAATCAGCCCCAGCATTTT. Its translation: CASSEDGNQPQHF.